This T cell receptor beta chain came from a study of T cell repertoires in cytomegalovirus infection. Across the whole study: Used in the study were CMV epitopes, some recently identified and HLA-C-restricted, others well-studied and HLA-B-restricted. A matching HLA type, together with CMV infection, was signaled by public TCR beta signatures.

A remark on this clonotype: Its matching antigen is unknown.

Germline loops: CDR1 LGHNA, CDR2 YNFKEQ. V dropped 4 bases and J dropped 0 bases, with 13 bases sitting between them. This CDR3 has 15 residues. Notes on the study in general: CMV-specific TCR beta clonotypes restricted by HLA-C dominated the ex vivo response. Summed public TCR beta family frequency identified CMV carriers bearing the relevant HLA.

TCRdb used MiXCR to reprocess the reads, holding one entry per CDR3 protein. The sample lists 200,000 to 250,000 distinct CDR3 sequences; around two fifths were seen once. The chain couples TRBV4-2 to TRBJ2-7, with D possibly being TRBD1 (6 bases). The input for sequencing was CD8+ T cells from cultured PBMCs, taken from culture after CMV antigen stimulation. This TCR was sampled from a human donor in good health (CMV status not recorded). Some clones in this sample may be carry-over from other donors' samples. CDR3 nucleotide sequence: TGTGCCAGCAGCCTCGAGTTAGGGGGCTCCTACGAGCAGTACTTC. Translating it yields CASSLELGGSYEQYF.